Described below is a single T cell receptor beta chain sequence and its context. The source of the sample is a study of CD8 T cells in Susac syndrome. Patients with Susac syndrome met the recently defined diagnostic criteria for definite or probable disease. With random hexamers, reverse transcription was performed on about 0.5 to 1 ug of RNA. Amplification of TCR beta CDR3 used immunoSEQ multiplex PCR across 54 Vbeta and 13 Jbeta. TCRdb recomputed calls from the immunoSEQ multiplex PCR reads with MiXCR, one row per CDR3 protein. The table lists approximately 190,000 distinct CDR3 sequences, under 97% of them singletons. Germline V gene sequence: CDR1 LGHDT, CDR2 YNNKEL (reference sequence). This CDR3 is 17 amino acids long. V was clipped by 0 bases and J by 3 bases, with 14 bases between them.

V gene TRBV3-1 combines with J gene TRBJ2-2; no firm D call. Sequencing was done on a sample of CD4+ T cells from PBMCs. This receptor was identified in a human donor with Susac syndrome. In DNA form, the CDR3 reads TGTGCCAGCAGCCAAGATTCGAAAGGGTGGGACACCGGGGAGCTGTTTTTT. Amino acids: CASSQDSKGWDTGELFF.